The TCR beta chain described here comes from a study of shared clonotypes between healthy human individuals. In the study overall: Per-donor plates numbered three CD4 naive, three CD4 memory, two CD8 naive and one CD8 memory.

Those who donated, Caucasian adults without exception, all lived in Nashville, Tennessee. For each subset, genomic DNA was distributed in equal portions over several immunoSEQ plates. The assay was immunoSEQ multiplex PCR, and TCRdb's table has in-frame clones only and misses some. The table shows 150,000 to 200,000 clones, with 90% to 95% occurring only once. This clone was detected a few times. The CDR3 contains 15 residues. V lost 6 bases and J 5 bases, leaving 20 bases between the germline ends. Looked up from germline, CDR1 is KGHSH and CDR2 is LQKENI. This clonotype originated in a woman between 25 and 40 years old in good health. The V and J genes are TRBV18 and TRBJ2-7; D possibly uses TRBD1 or TRBD2 (5 bases each). Material: naive CD4+ T cells sorted from blood. The subset here: CD45RA+ positively selected. This chain's CDR3 is CASSLRDAGADEQYF. DNA for the CDR3: TGTGCCAGCTCCCTTAGGGACGCCGGAGCGGACGAGCAGTACTTC. Based on the CDR3 plus reference TRBV18 and TRBJ2-7, the full variable domain is NAGVMQNPRHLVRRRGQEARLRCSPMKGHSHVYWYRQLPEEGLKFMVYLQKENIIDESGMPKERFSAEFPKEGPSILRIQQVVRGDSAAYFCASSLRDAGADEQYFGPGTRLTVT.